This T cell receptor beta chain was sequenced during a study of T cells in Graves' hyperthyroidism and ophthalmopathy. The study's findings and limits: A 13 V-J signature model discriminated ophthalmopathy versus stable hyperthyroidism. Most thyroid clonotypes expanded above 0.001 appeared in blood too.

Template material for amplifying TCR beta CDR3 regions consisted of RNA transcripts. RT-PCR in the first round (using the HTBI primer set) targeted the TCR CDR3. A single record per CDR3 protein comes from TCRdb applying MiXCR to the multiplex PCR reads. The table has under 550,000 distinct CDR3 sequences, roughly 13% seen once. In patients aged 18 to 65, hyperthyroidism was newly diagnosed, with duration under 2 months. Fresh 10 ml peripheral blood yielded PBMCs. This clonotype was picked up many times. Its antigen is undetermined. The CDR3 has 15 residues. The V gene end was trimmed by 0 bases and the J gene end by 0 bases; junction bases not matched to a gene: 0. CDR1 GTSNPN and CDR2 SVGIG come from the germline V gene (reference sequence).

This sequence was found in a woman aged 18-29 years with Graves' hyperthyroidism. Source material: blood. The V and J genes are TRBV30 and TRBJ2-2, with 8 bases matching TRBD2. The CDR3 coding sequence is TGTGCCTGGAGTGTACTAGCGGCGAACACCGGGGAGCTGTTTTTT. The encoded protein is CAWSVLAANTGELFF.